Given below is one T cell receptor (beta chain) in context. What this receptor recognizes is not known. No clone much larger than this one lies a single base away; base qualities are absent. These data belong to a study of T cell changes during pregnancy in multiple sclerosis (dated by TCRdb to about 2019). As for the study more broadly: In women with multiple sclerosis, the researchers looked at how the T cell repertoire shifted as pregnancy progressed.

There are 15 amino acids in the CDR3, from cysteine to phenylalanine inclusive. Solely the CDR3 DNA is kept, with 45 bases framed from the first base. V gives up 1 base and J gives up 3 bases, and the segment between their germline ends measures 11 bases. Via the germline V gene, CDR1 is LGHNA and CDR2 YSLEER. Receptor libraries were prepared by the immunoSEQ multiplex PCR assay. TCRdb limited this immuneACCESS table to in-frame rearrangements with V and J called. A share of clones is missing; checked studies link under half to unresolved V genes, and the rest is unexplained. The sample profile shows roughly 55,000 clones; 80% to 95% of them were found once. 0.15% to 0.2% of the sample is held by the ten biggest clonotypes.

This receptor chain uses TRBV4-3 and TRBJ2-3; TRBD2 is perhaps the D gene, given 5 matching bases. Specimen: CD4+ T cells from peripheral blood mononuclear cells, collected after pregnancy. The source is a female donor in good health, enrolled as a control in a pregnancy study. The nucleotide sequence reads TGCGCCAGCAGCCAAGGCCTCCGAGGGACAGATACGCAGTATTTT. This is translated as CASSQGLRGTDTQYF.